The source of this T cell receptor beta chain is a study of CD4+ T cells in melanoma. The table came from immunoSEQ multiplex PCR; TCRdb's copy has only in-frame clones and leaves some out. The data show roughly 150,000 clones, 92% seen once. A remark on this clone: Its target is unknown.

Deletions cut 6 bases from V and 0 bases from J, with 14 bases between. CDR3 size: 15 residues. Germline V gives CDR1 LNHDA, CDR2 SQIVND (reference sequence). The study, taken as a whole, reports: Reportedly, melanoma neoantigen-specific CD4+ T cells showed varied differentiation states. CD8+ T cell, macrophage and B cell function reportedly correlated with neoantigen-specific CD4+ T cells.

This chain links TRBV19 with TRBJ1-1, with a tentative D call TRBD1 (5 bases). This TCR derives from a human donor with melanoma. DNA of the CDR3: TGTGCCAGTAGACCAACCGGGACCATGAACACTGAAGCTTTCTTT. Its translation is CASRPTGTMNTEAFF.